Shown below are 18 T cell receptor beta chains from a single sample sequenced in a study of breast tumors, draining lymph nodes, adjacent tissues. TCRdb recomputed calls from the multiplex PCR reads with MiXCR, one row per CDR3 protein. Here the sample spans around 50,000 distinct CDR3 sequences, roughly 23% being singletons. Sample: breast tumor tissue. The receptors shown here come from a female donor with breast cancer. Some clones in this sample may be carry-over from other donors' samples.

This clonotype showed up many times. This chain connects TRBV18 to TRBJ2-3; D is perhaps TRBD2 (5 bases). Germline V gene sequence: CDR1 KGHSH, CDR2 LQKENI. V lost 3 bases and J lost 2, with 6 bases in between. This CDR3 comprises 13 residues. CDR3 DNA sequence: TGTGCCAGCTCACCCGGGATCACAGATACGCAGTATTTT. This translates into CASSPGITDTQYF.

This clonotype was seen a handful of times. The chain recombines TRBV9 with TRBJ1-1; D is unclear. CDR3 length: 15 residues. Trimming shortened V by 0 bases and J by 0 bases, and 9 bases separated the two germline ends. The germline CDR1 and CDR2 sequences are SGDLS and YYNGEE. CDR3 residues: CASSVEAGMNTEAFF. DNA for the CDR3: TGTGCCAGCAGCGTAGAGGCAGGTATGAACACTGAAGCTTTCTTT.

This clonotype was picked up many times. The V and J genes are TRBV5-1 and TRBJ1-3; D is uncertain. V was cut by 5 bases and J by 3 bases, with 9 bases left in between. The CDR3 length is 13 residues. The germline V gene has CDR1 SGHRS and CDR2 YFSETQ. The DNA of the CDR3 is TGCGCCAGCAGGGAGGGATTTGGAAACACCATATATTTT. Protein: CASREGFGNTIYF.

Many counts were recorded for this clonotype. The J gene is TRBJ1-4, the V gene TRBV30, with D perhaps matching TRBD1 (6 bases). The CDR3 has 13 amino acids. The V gene lost 8 bases and the J gene lost 2 bases, with 12 bases spanning the gap. Germline values: CDR1 GTSNPN, CDR2 SVGIG (reference sequence). The DNA for the CDR3 is TGTGCCCGACTGGACAGTACTAATGAAAAACTGTTTTTT. This codes for CARLDSTNEKLFF. Full variable domain (rest looked up from reference TRBV30 and TRBJ1-4): SQTIHQWPATLVQPVGSPLSLECTVEGTSNPNLYWYRQAAGRGLQLLFYSVGIGQISSEVPQNLSASRPQDRQFILSSKKLLLSDSGFYLCARLDSTNEKLFFGSGTQLSVL.

On this clonotype itself: Given a much more abundant clone one base away, this may be a read error. It is likely a read error, because the conserved phenylalanine at the end of the CDR3 is missing. The V gene is TRBV5-6, the J gene TRBJ2-1; D remains unclear. Germline assignment: CDR1 SGHDT and CDR2 YYEEEE. This CDR3 contains 11 residues. The V gene lost 5 bases and the J gene lost 5 bases, with 5 bases spanning the gap. The CDR3 loop reads CASSLNNEQFL. For the CDR3, the DNA is TGTGCCAGCAGTCTAAACAATGAGCAGTTCCTC.

Only a few counts were recorded for this clonotype. This sequence joins TRBV24-1 and TRBJ2-1; tentatively, D is TRBD2 (6 bases). In germline, CDR1 is KGHDR, CDR2 SFDVKD. V was trimmed by 6 bases and J by 10 bases, leaving 9 bases between them. The length of the CDR3 is 11 residues. The CDR3 region is CATSLAKEQFF. The DNA for the CDR3 is TGTGCCACCAGTCTAGCGAAGGAGCAGTTCTTC.

This clonotype came up many times. The chain combines TRBV20-1 with TRBJ2-3; the D is unclear. Germline CDR1 reads DFQATT; CDR2 reads SNEGSKA (reference sequence). V lost 3 bases, J lost 1 base, and 8 bases lay in between. The CDR3 sequence is 13 residues long. CDR3 coding DNA: TGCAGTGCTAGTACTGGCCGCACAGATACGCAGTATTTT. This encodes CSASTGRTDTQYF.

This clonotype was found a few times. This chain joins TRBV18 and TRBJ1-2; TRBD1 is a possible D gene (5 bases). The V end lost 4 bases, the J end lost 2 bases, and 8 bases lay between the germline ends. Germline V gene sequence: CDR1 KGHSH, CDR2 LQKENI. CDR3 size: 13 residues. CDR3 nucleotides: TGTGCCAGCTCACAGACAGAGAACTATGGCTACACCTTC. It encodes CASSQTENYGYTF.

Concerning this clonotype itself: The junction departs from germline at one end; a sequencing error may be responsible. The chain links TRBV20-1 to TRBJ1-6; D may be TRBD1 (6 bases). Germline V lookup: CDR1 DFQATT, CDR2 SNEGSKA (reference sequence). This CDR3 has 15 residues. The CDR3 loop reads CSARGGGGFNSPLHF. CDR3 bases: TGCAGTGCCAGAGGGGGTGGAGGTTTTAATTCACCCCTCCACTTT.

This chain links TRBV19 with TRBJ2-2; D is unclear. The CDR3 loop spans 13 amino acids. Germline CDR1 LNHDA, CDR2 SQIVND (reference sequence). V dropped 6 bases and J dropped 8 bases, with 13 bases sitting between them. The CDR3: CASSPGDAGELFF. CDR3 DNA: TGTGCCAGTAGCCCGGGCGACGCGGGGGAGCTGTTTTTT.

The sample holds many counts of this clonotype. The rearrangement joins TRBV2 to TRBJ2-7, with 8 bases lining up with TRBD1. Trimming removed 6 bases from V and 0 bases from J; junction bases left unmatched: 10. Germline V gives CDR1 SNHLY, CDR2 FYNNEI. This CDR3 is 16 amino acids long. The CDR3 DNA follows: TGTGCCAGCAGGTCCAGCGAGGGACAGGTCTCCTACGAGCAGTACTTC. Translated: CASRSSEGQVSYEQYF.

This clonotype was seen many times. The chain couples TRBV12-3 or TRBV12-4 to TRBJ1-6; D gene uncertain. V was clipped by 4 bases and J by 10 bases, with 8 bases between them. CDR3 size: 12 residues. Here the CDR3 reads CASSSLGSPLHF. DNA for the CDR3: TGTGCCAGCAGTTCTTTAGGCTCACCCCTCCACTTT.

This clonotype was picked up a small number of times. V usage is TRBV3-1 and J usage is TRBJ2-1; 7 positions agree with TRBD2. Germline trimming cut 3 bases from V and 6 bases from J; bases unmatched to any gene: 5. CDR1 LGHDT and CDR2 YNNKEL come from the germline V gene (reference sequence). This CDR3 is 14 amino acids long. This CDR3 reads CASSQGGGGNEQFF. DNA for the CDR3: TGTGCCAGCAGCCAGGGCGGGGGTGGCAATGAGCAGTTCTTC.

The sample holds a few counts of this clonotype. The J gene is TRBJ1-4, the V gene TRBV19; no clear D. Germline V gives CDR1 LNHDA, CDR2 SQIVND (reference sequence). The CDR3 consists of 15 residues. V lost 3 bases and J lost 0, with 8 bases in between. CDR3 region: CASSMGTATNEKLFF. The CDR3 DNA is TGTGCCAGTAGTATGGGCACCGCAACTAATGAAAAACTGTTTTTT. The whole variable domain, remainder taken from reference TRBV19 and TRBJ1-4, is DGGITQSPKYLFRKEGQNVTLSCEQNLNHDAMYWYRQDPGQGLRLIYYSQIVNDFQKGDIAEGYSVSREKKESFPLTVTSAQKNPTAFYLCASSMGTATNEKLFFGSGTQLSVL.

This clonotype came up many times. V is TRBV2 and J is TRBJ2-3; 7 positions match TRBD1. The germline V gene encodes CDR1 SNHLY and CDR2 FYNNEI. V lost 6 bases to trimming and J lost 3 bases; unmatched junction nucleotides: 6. CDR3 length equals 14 residues. The DNA of the CDR3 is TGTGCCAGCAGCGAACAGACAGGGACAGATACGCAGTATTTT. Its protein is CASSEQTGTDTQYF.

Concerning this clonotype itself: A much more abundant neighbour one base away suggests this may be a read error. J is TRBJ2-5 and V is TRBV20-1, with 8 bases lining up with TRBD1. The CDR3 is 15 amino acids. Looked up from germline, CDR1 is DFQATT and CDR2 is SNEGSKA (reference sequence). The CDR3 region has the DNA TGCAGTGCAACCAGCAGGGGGCGCTTCAAGGAGACCCGGTACTTC. Protein product: CSATSRGRFKETRYF.

The CDR3 is CASSLGQPRLTQYF. The CDR3 DNA reads TGTGCCAGCAGTTTAGGACAGCCCCGGCTGACCCAGTACTTC. This chain joins TRBV28 and TRBJ2-5; TRBD1 is a possible D gene (6 bases). CDR1 is MDHEN, CDR2 SYDVKM, per germline. The CDR3 is 14 residues long. V lost 2 bases and J 7 bases, leaving 14 bases between the germline ends.

This clonotype ranks as medium-sized. The J gene is TRBJ2-1, the V gene TRBV5-1; D is unresolved. Trimming pared 0 bases from V and 9 bases from J, leaving 7 bases between. This CDR3 is built from 12 residues. Germline values: CDR1 SGHRS, CDR2 YFSETQ. As DNA, the CDR3 is TGCGCCAGCAGCTTGGGGCTCAGTGAGCAGTTCTTC. Translated: CASSLGLSEQFF. The entire variable domain, with the rest obtained from reference TRBV5-1 and TRBJ2-1, is as follows: KAGVTQTPRYLIKTRGQQVTLSCSPISGHRSVSWYQQTPGQGLQFLFEYFSETQRNKGNFPGRFSGRQFSNSRSEMNVSTLELGDSALYLCASSLGLSEQFFGPGTRLTVL.